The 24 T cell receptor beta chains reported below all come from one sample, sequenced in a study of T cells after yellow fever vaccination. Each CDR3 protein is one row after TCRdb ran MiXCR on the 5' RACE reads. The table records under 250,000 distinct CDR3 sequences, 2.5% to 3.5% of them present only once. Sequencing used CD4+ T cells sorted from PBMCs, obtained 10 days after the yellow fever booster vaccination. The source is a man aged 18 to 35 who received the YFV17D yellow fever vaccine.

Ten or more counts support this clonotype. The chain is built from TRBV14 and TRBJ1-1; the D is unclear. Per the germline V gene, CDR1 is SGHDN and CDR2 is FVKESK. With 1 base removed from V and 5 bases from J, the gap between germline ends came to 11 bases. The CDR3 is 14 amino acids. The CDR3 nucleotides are TGTGCCAGCAGCCAAGTCCCCGGAGGGACTGAAGCTTTCTTT. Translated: CASSQVPGGTEAFF.

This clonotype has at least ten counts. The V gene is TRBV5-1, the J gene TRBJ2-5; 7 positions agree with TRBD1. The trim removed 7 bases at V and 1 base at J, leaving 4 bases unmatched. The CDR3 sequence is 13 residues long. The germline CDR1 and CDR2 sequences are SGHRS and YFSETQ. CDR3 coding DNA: TGCGCCAGCCGGGACAGACCCCAAGAGACCCAGTACTTC. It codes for CASRDRPQETQYF.

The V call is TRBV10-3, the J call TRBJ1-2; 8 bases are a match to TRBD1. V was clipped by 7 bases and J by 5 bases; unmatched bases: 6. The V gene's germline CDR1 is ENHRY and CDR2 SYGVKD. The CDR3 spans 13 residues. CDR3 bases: TGTGCCATCACTACGGGACAGGATTATGGCTACACCTTC. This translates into CAITTGQDYGYTF.

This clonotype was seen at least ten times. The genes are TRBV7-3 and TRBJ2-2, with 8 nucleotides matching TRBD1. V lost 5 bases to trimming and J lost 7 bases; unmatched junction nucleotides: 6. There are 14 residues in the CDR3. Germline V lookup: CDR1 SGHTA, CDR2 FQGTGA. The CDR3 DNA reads TGTGCCAGCAGCCCCTGGACAGGGCACGGGGAGCTGTTTTTT. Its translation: CASSPWTGHGELFF.

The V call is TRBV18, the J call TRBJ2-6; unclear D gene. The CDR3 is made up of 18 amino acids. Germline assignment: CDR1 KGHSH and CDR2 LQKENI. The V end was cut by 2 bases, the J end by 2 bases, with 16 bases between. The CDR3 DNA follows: TGTGCCAGCTCACCAGTGGCAGGCCTGGGTGCTGGGGCCAACGTCCTGACTTTC. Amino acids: CASSPVAGLGAGANVLTF.

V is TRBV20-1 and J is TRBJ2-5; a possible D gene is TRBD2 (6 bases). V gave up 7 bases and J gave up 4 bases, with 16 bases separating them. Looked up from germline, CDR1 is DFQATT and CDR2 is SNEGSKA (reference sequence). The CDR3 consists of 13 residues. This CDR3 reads CSGQSGGIETQYF. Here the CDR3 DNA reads TGCAGTGGGCAAAGTGGGGGGATAGAGACCCAGTACTTC.

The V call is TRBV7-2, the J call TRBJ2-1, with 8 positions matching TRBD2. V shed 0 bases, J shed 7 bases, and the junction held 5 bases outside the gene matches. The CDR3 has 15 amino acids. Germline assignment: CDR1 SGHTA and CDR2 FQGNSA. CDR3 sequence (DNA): TGTGCCAGCAGCTTAGCGCAGGGCGGGGGGAATGAGCAGTTCTTC. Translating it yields CASSLAQGGGNEQFF.

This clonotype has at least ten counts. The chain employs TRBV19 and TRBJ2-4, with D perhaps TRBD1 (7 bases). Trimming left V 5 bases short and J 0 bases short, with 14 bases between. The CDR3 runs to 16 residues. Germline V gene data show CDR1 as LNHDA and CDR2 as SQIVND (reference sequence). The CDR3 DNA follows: TGTGCCAGTAGTGGGGGGACAGTTGTAGCCAAAAACATTCAGTACTTC. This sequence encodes CASSGGTVVAKNIQYF.

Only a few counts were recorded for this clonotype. CDR3 amino acids: CASSYGGQGGYTQYF. The CDR3, as DNA: TGTGCCAGCAGTTATGGGGGACAGGGGGGATATACGCAGTATTTT. The chain has TRBV6-5 and TRBJ2-3; 11 bases fit TRBD1. The germline V gene encodes CDR1 MNHEY and CDR2 SVGAGI. There are 15 residues in the CDR3. The V segment lost 3 bases and the J segment 7 bases; nucleotides outside the gene matches: 6.

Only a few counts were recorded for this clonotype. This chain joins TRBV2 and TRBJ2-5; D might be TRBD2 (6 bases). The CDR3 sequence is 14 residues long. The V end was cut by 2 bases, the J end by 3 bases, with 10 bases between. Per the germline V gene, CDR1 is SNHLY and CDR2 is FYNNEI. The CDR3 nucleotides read TGTGCCAGCAGTGAAAATTCGGGGGAAGAGACCCAGTACTTC. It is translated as CASSENSGEETQYF.

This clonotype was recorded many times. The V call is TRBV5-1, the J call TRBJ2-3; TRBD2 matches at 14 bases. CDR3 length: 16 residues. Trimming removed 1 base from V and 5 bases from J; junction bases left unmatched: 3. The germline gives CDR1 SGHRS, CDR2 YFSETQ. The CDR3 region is CASSLRGLAGGDTQYF. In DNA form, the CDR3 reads TGCGCCAGCAGCTTGAGAGGACTAGCGGGGGGAGATACGCAGTATTTT. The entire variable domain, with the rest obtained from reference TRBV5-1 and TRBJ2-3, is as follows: KAGVTQTPRYLIKTRGQQVTLSCSPISGHRSVSWYQQTPGQGLQFLFEYFSETQRNKGNFPGRFSGRQFSNSRSEMNVSTLELGDSALYLCASSLRGLAGGDTQYFGPGTRLTVL.

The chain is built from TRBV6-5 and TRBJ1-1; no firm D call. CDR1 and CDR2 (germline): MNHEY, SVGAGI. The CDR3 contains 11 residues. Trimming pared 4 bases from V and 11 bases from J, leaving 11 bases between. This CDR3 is CASSSPSVAFF. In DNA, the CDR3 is TGTGCCAGCAGTTCCCCTTCTGTCGCTTTCTTT.

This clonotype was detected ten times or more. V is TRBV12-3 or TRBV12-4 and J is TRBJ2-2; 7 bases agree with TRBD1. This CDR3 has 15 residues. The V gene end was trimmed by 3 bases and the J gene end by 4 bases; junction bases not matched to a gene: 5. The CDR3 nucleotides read TGTGCCAGCAGTTTGAGGGGGCTGGGCACCGGGGAGCTGTTTTTT. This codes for CASSLRGLGTGELFF.

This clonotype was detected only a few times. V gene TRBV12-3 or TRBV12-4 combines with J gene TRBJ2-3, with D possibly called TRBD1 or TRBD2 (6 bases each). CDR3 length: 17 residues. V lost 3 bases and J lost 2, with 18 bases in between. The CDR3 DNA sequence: TGTGCCAGCAGTTTCTTGTCCGCCGGGGGCAACACAGATACGCAGTATTTT. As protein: CASSFLSAGGNTDTQYF.

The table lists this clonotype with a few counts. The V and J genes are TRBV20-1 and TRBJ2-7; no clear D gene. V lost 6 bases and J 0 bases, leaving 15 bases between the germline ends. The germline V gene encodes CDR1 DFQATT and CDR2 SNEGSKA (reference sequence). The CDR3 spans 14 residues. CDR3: CSAKARNSSYEQYV. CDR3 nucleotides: TGCAGTGCGAAGGCCCGGAACAGCTCCTACGAGCAGTACGTC.

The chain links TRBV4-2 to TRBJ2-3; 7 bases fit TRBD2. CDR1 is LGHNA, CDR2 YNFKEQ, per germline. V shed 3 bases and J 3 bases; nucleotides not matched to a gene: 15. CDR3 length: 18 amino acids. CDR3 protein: CASSHSTRAGGGTDTQYF. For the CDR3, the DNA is TGTGCCAGCAGCCATTCGACCCGGGCGGGCGGGGGTACAGATACGCAGTATTTT.

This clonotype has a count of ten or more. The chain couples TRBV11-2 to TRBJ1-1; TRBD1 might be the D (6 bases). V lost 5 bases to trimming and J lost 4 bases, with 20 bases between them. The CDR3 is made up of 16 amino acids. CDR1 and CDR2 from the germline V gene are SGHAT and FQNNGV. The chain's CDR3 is CASSLHGGRDVTEAFF. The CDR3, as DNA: TGTGCCAGCAGCCTCCATGGGGGGCGAGATGTCACTGAAGCTTTCTTT.

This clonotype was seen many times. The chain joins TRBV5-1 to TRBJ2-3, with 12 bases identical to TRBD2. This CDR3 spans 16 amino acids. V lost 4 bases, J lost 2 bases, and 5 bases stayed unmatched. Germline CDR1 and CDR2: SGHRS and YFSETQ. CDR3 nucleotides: TGCGCCAGCAGCCTTGGGACTAGCGGGTCCACAGATACGCAGTATTTT. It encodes CASSLGTSGSTDTQYF.

The DNA of the CDR3 is TGTGCCAGCAGCCAAAACAGGGGGTCCACTGAAGCTTTCTTT. This gives the protein CASSQNRGSTEAFF. The V gene is TRBV3-1, the J gene TRBJ1-1; TRBD1 matches at 8 bases. Germline V lookup: CDR1 LGHDT, CDR2 YNNKEL (reference sequence). This CDR3 spans 14 amino acids. The ends lost 2 bases at V and 4 bases at J; junction bases unmatched: 3.

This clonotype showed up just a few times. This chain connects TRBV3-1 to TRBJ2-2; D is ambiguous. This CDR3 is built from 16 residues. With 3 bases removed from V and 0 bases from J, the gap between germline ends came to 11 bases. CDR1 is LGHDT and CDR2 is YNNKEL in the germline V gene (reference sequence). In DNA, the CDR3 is TGTGCCAGCAGCCACGCACCGTTCGCGAACACCGGGGAGCTGTTTTTT. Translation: CASSHAPFANTGELFF.

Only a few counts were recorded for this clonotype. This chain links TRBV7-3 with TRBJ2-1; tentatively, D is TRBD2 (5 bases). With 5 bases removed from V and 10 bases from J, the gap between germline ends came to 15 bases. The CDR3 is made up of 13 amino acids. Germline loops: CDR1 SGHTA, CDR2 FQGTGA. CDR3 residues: CASSPRSRGEQFF. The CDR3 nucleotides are TGTGCCAGCAGCCCGCGGAGCCGCGGGGAGCAGTTCTTC.

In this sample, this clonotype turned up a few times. CDR3 in DNA: TGCAGCGTTGAAAGGCTCCTCACCGGGGAGCTGTTTTTT. Encoded protein: CSVERLLTGELFF. The V call is TRBV29-1, the J call TRBJ2-2; D call uncertain. The CDR3 runs to 13 residues. V gave up 2 bases and J gave up 4 bases, with 8 bases separating them. Germline V gene lookup returns CDR1 SQVTM and CDR2 ANQGSEA.

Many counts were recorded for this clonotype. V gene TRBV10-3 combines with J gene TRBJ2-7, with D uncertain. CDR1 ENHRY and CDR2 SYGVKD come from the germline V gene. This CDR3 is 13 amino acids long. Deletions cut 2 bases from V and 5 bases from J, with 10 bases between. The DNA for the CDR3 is TGTGCCATCAGTGAGGGGCTCTGGGACGAGCAGTACTTC. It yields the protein CAISEGLWDEQYF.

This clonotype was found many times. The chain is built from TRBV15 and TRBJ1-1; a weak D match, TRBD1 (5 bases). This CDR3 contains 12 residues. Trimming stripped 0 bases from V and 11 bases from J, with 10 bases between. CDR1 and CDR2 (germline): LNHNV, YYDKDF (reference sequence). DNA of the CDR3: TGTGCCACCAGCAGAGATCTGCGGGGGGCTTTCTTT. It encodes CATSRDLRGAFF.